These 14 T cell receptor beta chains share one sample of origin, sequenced in a study of pediatric ulcerative colitis. TCRdb's table, derived via immunoSEQ multiplex PCR, lists solely in-frame clones and lacks some. The top ten hold about 7.9% of the sample, which has 15,000 to 20,000 clones, over 70% seen once. During colonoscopy, one to two rectal pinch biopsies were collected. Sequenced material: gut tissue. The receptors were gathered from a boy between 5 and 17 years old who was a control in a study of pediatric ulcerative colitis.

Turning to this clone: Other DNA variants within this sample encode the same CDR3. V is TRBV5-1 and J is TRBJ2-2; D remains unclear. The CDR3 consists of 15 residues. V lost 5 bases, J lost 3 bases, and 14 bases lay in between. CDR1 and CDR2 (germline): SGHRS, YFSETQ. This CDR3 is CASRSAVVDTGELFF. In DNA form, the CDR3 reads TGCGCCAGCAGGTCGGCAGTTGTCGACACCGGGGAGCTGTTTTTT.

This sequence joins TRBV5-1 and TRBJ1-1; D not certain. Germline CDR1 SGHRS, CDR2 YFSETQ. The germline V and J ends were trimmed by 0 bases and 1 base, with 7 bases remaining between them. The CDR3 spans 14 residues. The CDR3 coding sequence is TGCGCCAGCAGCTTGGAGCCCCCGAACACTGAAGCTTTCTTT. Translated: CASSLEPPNTEAFF.

The rearrangement joins TRBV27 to TRBJ2-7, with D perhaps matching TRBD2 (6 bases). Germline V CDR1 and CDR2: MNHEY, SMNVEV (reference sequence). The CDR3 loop spans 14 amino acids. V lost 3 bases and J lost 6, with 15 bases in between. CDR3: CASSFGAGSLEQYF. CDR3 bases: TGTGCCAGCAGTTTTGGGGCGGGATCTCTCGAGCAGTACTTC.

This rearrangement joins TRBV4-2 to TRBJ1-5, with D possibly TRBD1 on 5 matching bases. V dropped 1 base and J dropped 2 bases, with 15 bases sitting between them. Germline-derived CDR1 and CDR2 are LGHNA and YNFKEQ. CDR3 length equals 17 residues. Here the CDR3 DNA reads TGTGCCAGCAGCCAAGGGTTGGGGGTAGCTGGCAATCAGCCCCAGCATTTT. It yields the protein CASSQGLGVAGNQPQHF.

A few counts support this clone. The junction departs from the called germline gene at one end, perhaps through a read error. The V call is TRBV20-1, the J call TRBJ1-2; D not certain. This CDR3 has 11 residues. CDR1 is DFQATT, CDR2 SNEGSKA, per germline (reference sequence). This CDR3 is CSARVGYGYTF. The CDR3 nucleotides are TGCAGTGCAAGAGTCGGCTATGGCTACACCTTC.

This chain links TRBV19 with TRBJ1-1; the match to TRBD1 covers 8 bases. Germline V CDR1 and CDR2: LNHDA, SQIVND (reference sequence). V dropped 9 bases and J dropped 3; count of bases not matched to a gene: 3. This CDR3 has 12 amino acids. The CDR3 region is CASKDRDTEAFF. CDR3 coding DNA: TGTGCCAGCAAGGACAGGGACACTGAAGCTTTCTTT. The complete variable domain, with remaining parts taken from reference TRBV19 and TRBJ1-1, reads DGGITQSPKYLFRKEGQNVTLSCEQNLNHDAMYWYRQDPGQGLRLIYYSQIVNDFQKGDIAEGYSVSREKKESFPLTVTSAQKNPTAFYLCASKDRDTEAFFGQGTRLTVV.

This chain uses TRBV5-4 with TRBJ2-2; no clear D gene. The CDR3 length is 15 residues. Trimming cost V 1 base and J 1 base, with 8 bases left between them. Germline assignment: CDR1 SGHNT and CDR2 YYREEE (reference sequence). The CDR3 protein is CASSLSLGNTGELFF. The DNA for the CDR3 is TGTGCCAGCAGCTTGTCCCTAGGGAACACCGGGGAGCTGTTTTTT.

This sequence joins TRBV7-2 and TRBJ2-3, with 14 bases matching TRBD2. The CDR3 spans 15 residues. In germline, CDR1 is SGHTA, CDR2 FQGNSA. V shed 4 bases, J shed 7 bases, and the junction held 4 bases outside the gene matches. CDR3 bases: TGTGCCAGCAGCTCGGGACTAGCGGGAGTTAATACGCAGTATTTT. Its protein is CASSSGLAGVNTQYF.

The chain carries TRBV19 and TRBJ2-3, with TRBD1 matching 8 bases. V gave up 9 bases and J gave up 6 bases; unmatched junction bases: 11. Germline V CDR1 and CDR2: LNHDA, SQIVND (reference sequence). This CDR3 has 14 residues. The CDR3 DNA is TGTGCCAGACTGCCCTCGGGACAGGTGGATACGCAGTATTTT. Translating gives CARLPSGQVDTQYF.

The rearrangement joins TRBV19 to TRBJ2-7, with TRBD1 as a possible D gene (6 bases). V lost 4 bases and J 0 bases, leaving 10 bases between the germline ends. Per germline, CDR1 LNHDA and CDR2 SQIVND (reference sequence). CDR3 length: 14 amino acids. In nucleotides, the CDR3 is TGTGCCAGTAGTACACCAGGGGTCTCCTACGAGCAGTACTTC. Translating gives CASSTPGVSYEQYF.

The chain recombines TRBV19 with TRBJ2-3, with D perhaps TRBD1 (5 bases). Deletions cut 0 bases from V and 7 bases from J, with 11 bases between. Germline V gene lookup returns CDR1 LNHDA and CDR2 SQIVND (reference sequence). CDR3 length equals 14 residues. Written as DNA, the CDR3 is TGTGCCAGTAGTATAGATCGGCGGACACATACGCAGTATTTT. Protein: CASSIDRRTHTQYF.

This chain connects TRBV11-2 to TRBJ2-4; 12 nucleotides match TRBD2. Germline trimming cut 5 bases from V and 5 bases from J; bases unmatched to any gene: 4. CDR1 and CDR2 from the germline V gene are SGHAT and FQNNGV. This CDR3 is built from 15 residues. This chain's CDR3 is CASSRRLAGENIQYF. The CDR3 DNA reads TGTGCCAGCAGCCGGAGACTAGCGGGAGAAAACATTCAGTACTTC.

This rearrangement joins TRBV2 to TRBJ2-7; the match to TRBD1 covers 9 bases. This CDR3 region has 14 residues. V was pared by 3 bases and J by 7 bases, with 7 bases of the junction left unmatched. CDR1 and CDR2 (germline): SNHLY, FYNNEI. The CDR3 here is CASSDPDRGAEQYF. The CDR3 DNA sequence: TGTGCCAGCAGTGATCCCGACAGGGGGGCGGAGCAGTACTTC.

This clone was picked up a small number of times. This chain connects TRBV5-5 to TRBJ2-7; a possible D gene is TRBD1 (6 bases). The CDR3 consists of 16 residues. V lost 4 bases, J lost 2 bases, and 19 bases lay in between. From germline, CDR1 is SGHKS and CDR2 YYEKEE (reference sequence). The CDR3 sequence is CASSERGNGVTYEQYF. The CDR3 region has the DNA TGTGCCAGCAGCGAGAGGGGGAACGGGGTAACCTACGAGCAGTACTTC. The full variable domain, its missing parts supplied by reference TRBV5-5 and TRBJ2-7, is DAGVTQSPTHLIKTRGQQVTLRCSPISGHKSVSWYQQVLGQGPQFIFQYYEKEERGRGNFPDRFSARQFPNYSSELNVNALLLGDSALYLCASSERGNGVTYEQYFGPGTRLTVT.